A single sample gave rise to the 21 T cell receptor beta chains below, sequenced in a study of OX40 agonist ivuxolimab in advanced cancers. Libraries were prepared by immunoSEQ multiplex PCR; TCRdb keeps only in-frame clonotypes and omits some of them. The table has about 51,000 clones, about 80% seen once. Specimen: CD4+ or CD8+ T cells sorted from blood, collected in a trial of the OX40 agonist ivuxolimab. All receptors come from an adult with an advanced solid tumor such as melanoma, head and neck, liver or kidney cancer.

This chain uses TRBV11-3 with TRBJ2-5, with a weak D call TRBD1 (5 bases). CDR3 size: 16 residues. Trimming cost V 5 bases and J 2 bases, with 18 bases left between them. Per germline, CDR1 SGHNT and CDR2 YENEEA. The CDR3 nucleotides read TGTGCCAGCAGCGTGGGTGGGGCAGGCCTACAAGAGACCCAGTACTTC. It specifies CASSVGGAGLQETQYF.

This chain joins TRBV28 and TRBJ2-1, with TRBD1 matching over 10 bases. This CDR3 region has 16 residues. The germline CDR1 and CDR2 sequences are MDHEN and SYDVKM. Losses at the gene ends were 3 bases for V and 4 bases for J; bases not matched to a gene: 6. The CDR3, as DNA: TGTGCCAGCAGTTTCTATCCGGGACAGGGGTACAATGAGCAGTTCTTC. Translated, it gives CASSFYPGQGYNEQFF.

The V gene is TRBV6-5, the J gene TRBJ2-3; TRBD2 is a possible D gene (5 bases). Germline V gene sequence: CDR1 MNHEY, CDR2 SVGAGI. The CDR3 loop spans 14 amino acids. Trimming stripped 5 bases from V and 5 bases from J, with 14 bases between. The CDR3 nucleotides are TGTGCCAGCAGTACGGGTGGGAGTGTAGATACGCAGTATTTT. Protein sequence: CASSTGGSVDTQYF.

The chain has TRBV7-9 and TRBJ1-1; no reliable D call. This CDR3 contains 13 residues. Trimming left V 3 bases short and J 1 base short, with 6 bases between. The germline gives CDR1 SEHNR, CDR2 FQNEAQ (reference sequence). CDR3 sequence: CASSLITNTEAFF. The CDR3 bases are TGTGCCAGCAGCTTGATCACGAACACTGAAGCTTTCTTT.

The chain has TRBV6-5 and TRBJ2-2, with D tentatively TRBD2 (6 bases). This CDR3 spans 15 amino acids. Germline-derived CDR1 and CDR2 are MNHEY and SVGAGI. V dropped 8 bases and J dropped 5 bases, with 18 bases sitting between them. DNA of the CDR3: TGTGCCAGCGGTAGGACGGGAGATAGGACCGGGGAGCTGTTTTTT. Translating gives CASGRTGDRTGELFF.

The chain is built from TRBV28 and TRBJ2-7; D is undetermined. The CDR3 length is 15 residues. Germline V gives CDR1 MDHEN, CDR2 SYDVKM. Trimming cost V 3 bases and J 2 bases, with 14 bases left between them. DNA of the CDR3: TGTGCCAGCAGTTTTCGGACGGTGGTCCCCTACGAGCAGTACTTC. Translation: CASSFRTVVPYEQYF.

The chain carries TRBV28 and TRBJ2-4, with unresolved D. The V end lost 4 bases, the J end lost 0 bases, and 25 bases lay between the germline ends. Germline V lookup: CDR1 MDHEN, CDR2 SYDVKM. This CDR3 has 20 amino acids. CDR3 protein: CASSYPLGDGTTLAKNIQYF. The CDR3 bases are TGTGCCAGCAGTTACCCCTTGGGCGACGGAACGACACTAGCCAAAAACATTCAGTACTTC.

This chain uses TRBV27 with TRBJ1-1; the match to TRBD1 covers 7 bases. V dropped 5 bases and J dropped 3; count of bases not matched to a gene: 6. The CDR3 sequence is 14 residues long. The germline V gene encodes CDR1 MNHEY and CDR2 SMNVEV (reference sequence). This CDR3 reads CASSPRQGYTEAFF. The CDR3, as DNA: TGTGCCAGCAGTCCAAGACAGGGTTACACTGAAGCTTTCTTT.

J is TRBJ2-1 and V is TRBV5-6; D may match TRBD1 or TRBD2 (5 bases each). The CDR3 loop spans 15 amino acids. Trimming removed 1 base at V and 7 bases at J, with 15 bases between. Germline loops: CDR1 SGHDT, CDR2 YYEEEE. CDR3 coding DNA: TGTGCCAGCAGCTTGAGTAGGACAAGAGGGAATGAGCAGTTCTTC. Amino acids: CASSLSRTRGNEQFF.

The chain carries TRBV6-5 and TRBJ1-6; D not resolved. CDR1 is MNHEY and CDR2 is SVGAGI in the germline V gene. Deletions cut 0 bases from V and 0 bases from J, with 3 bases between. The CDR3 spans 15 residues. The CDR3 DNA reads TGTGCCAGCAGTTACTCGACCTCCTATAATTCACCCCTCCACTTT. Its translation is CASSYSTSYNSPLHF.

This clone showed up just a few times. This rearrangement joins TRBV4-1 to TRBJ1-3; tentative D call: TRBD1 (6 bases). Germline V gene sequence: CDR1 MGHRA, CDR2 YSYEKL. Trimming cost V 2 bases and J 2 bases, with 10 bases left between them. This CDR3 spans 15 amino acids. The DNA for the CDR3 is TGCGCCAGCAGCCAACAACAGGGAGCTGGAAACACCATATATTTT. Translated: CASSQQQGAGNTIYF.

This clone has just one count. This chain joins TRBV14 and TRBJ1-2; D is undetermined. The V end was cut by 3 bases, the J end by 4 bases, with 9 bases between. Germline V gene lookup returns CDR1 SGHDN and CDR2 FVKESK. This CDR3 has 13 residues. DNA of the CDR3: TGTGCCAGCAGCCAGAATGGTGGCTATGGCTACACCTTC. This translates into CASSQNGGYGYTF.

This rearrangement joins TRBV7-2 to TRBJ2-1; weak D call: TRBD2 (5 bases). V was cut by 4 bases and J by 10 bases, with 11 bases left in between. This CDR3 contains 12 residues. Looked up from germline, CDR1 is SGHTA and CDR2 is FQGNSA. The CDR3 is CASSSRDREQFF. The CDR3 nucleotides read TGTGCCAGCAGCTCCCGGGATCGGGAGCAGTTCTTC.

The chain combines TRBV19 with TRBJ2-3, with D unresolved. V was cut by 3 bases and J by 3 bases, with 4 bases left in between. Germline assignment: CDR1 LNHDA and CDR2 SQIVND (reference sequence). The CDR3 contains 12 residues. The CDR3: CASSMQTDTQYF. The CDR3 bases are TGTGCCAGTAGTATGCAGACAGATACGCAGTATTTT.

The chain uses TRBV10-1 and TRBJ1-1, with D possibly matching TRBD1 (5 bases). The CDR3 contains 14 residues. The germline gives CDR1 WNHNN, CDR2 SYGVQD (reference sequence). V was trimmed by 3 bases and J by 1 base, leaving 9 bases between them. CDR3 sequence (DNA): TGCGCCAGCAGTGACAGGGTTGGGAACACTGAAGCTTTCTTT. Translation gives CASSDRVGNTEAFF.

The chain couples TRBV7-9 to TRBJ2-7, with 9 bases matching TRBD1. This CDR3 is 14 amino acids long. Germline CDR1 and CDR2: SEHNR and FQNEAQ (reference sequence). V lost 1 base, J lost 6 bases, and 4 bases stayed unmatched. In DNA, the CDR3 is TGTGCCAGCAGCTTAGGGGGACAGGGTGGCGAGCAGTACTTC. It codes for CASSLGGQGGEQYF.

The gene calls are TRBV10-3 and TRBJ1-1; 7 bases are shared with TRBD1. With 4 bases clipped from V and 1 base from J, the junction kept 6 bases outside the gene matches. There are 15 residues in the CDR3. Looked up from germline, CDR1 is ENHRY and CDR2 is SYGVKD. The CDR3: CAISGGRGQNTEAFF. CDR3 sequence (DNA): TGTGCCATCAGTGGGGGAAGGGGGCAGAACACTGAAGCTTTCTTT.

The chain employs TRBV18 and TRBJ2-1; a possible D gene is TRBD2 (7 bases). The CDR3 has 12 amino acids. V lost 5 bases and J 6 bases, leaving 8 bases between the germline ends. Germline-derived CDR1 and CDR2 are KGHSH and LQKENI. The CDR3 sequence: CASSRGGNEQFF. As DNA, the CDR3 is TGTGCCAGCTCAAGGGGGGGCAATGAGCAGTTCTTC. Full variable domain (remainder filled in from reference TRBV18 and TRBJ2-1): NAGVMQNPRHLVRRRGQEARLRCSPMKGHSHVYWYRQLPEEGLKFMVYLQKENIIDESGMPKERFSAEFPKEGPSILRIQQVVRGDSAAYFCASSRGGNEQFFGPGTRLTVL.

The chain combines TRBV5-1 with TRBJ2-1; 12 nucleotides align to TRBD2. The ends lost 4 bases at V and 4 bases at J; junction bases unmatched: 3. This CDR3 is built from 15 residues. Germline V gene sequence: CDR1 SGHRS, CDR2 YFSETQ. In DNA, the CDR3 is TGCGCCAGCAGCCCGGGGACTAGCGGGTACAATGAGCAGTTCTTC. Amino acid sequence: CASSPGTSGYNEQFF.

The rearrangement links TRBV16 to TRBJ2-7, with TRBD2 matching 10 bases. The CDR3 runs to 15 residues. Trimming cost V 4 bases and J 4 bases; bases outside gene matches: 7. CDR1 and CDR2 from the germline V gene are KGHSY and FQNENV. The CDR3 DNA sequence: TGTGCCAGCAGCCCTATAGCGGGAGGTGTATACGAGCAGTACTTC. Its protein is CASSPIAGGVYEQYF. The full variable domain, completed using reference TRBV16 and TRBJ2-7, is GEEVAQTPKHLVRGEGQKAKLYCAPIKGHSYVFWYQQVLKNEFKFLISFQNENVFDETGMPKERFSAKCLPNSPCSLEIQATKLEDSAVYFCASSPIAGGVYEQYFGPGTRLTVT.

The V call is TRBV29-1, the J call TRBJ2-5; D is perhaps TRBD1 or TRBD2 (7 bases each). CDR1 is SQVTM, CDR2 ANQGSEA, per germline. V was trimmed by 6 bases and J by 4 bases, leaving 18 bases between them. The length of the CDR3 is 14 residues. CDR3 bases: TGCAGCGTGAGAGGCAGGGGGGGAAGAGAGACCCAGTACTTC. Translating it yields CSVRGRGGRETQYF.